Following are 8 T cell receptor beta chains from one sample sequenced in a study of blood T cell repertoires in COVID-19. The protocol was immunoSEQ multiplex PCR, while the TCRdb copy is restricted to in-frame clones and leaves out a portion. Of around 160,000 clones in the sample, about 81% were seen once. Sequencing input: peripheral blood. These receptors all come from a man between 60 and 75 years old with active or convalescent COVID-19.

The chain recombines TRBV12-3 or TRBV12-4 with TRBJ2-2; D unresolved. The CDR3 has 13 amino acids. V dropped 2 bases and J dropped 6 bases, with 7 bases sitting between them. CDR3 protein: CASSLISAGELFF. CDR3 DNA sequence: TGTGCCAGCAGTTTAATCAGTGCCGGGGAGCTGTTTTTT.

The chain uses TRBV27 and TRBJ2-5, with 11 positions matching TRBD2. This CDR3 has 14 residues. Germline V gene data show CDR1 as MNHEY and CDR2 as SMNVEV (reference sequence). After removal of 6 bases from V and 10 bases from J, the junction contained 10 bases not matched to a gene. CDR3 in amino acids: CASRGASGGTDQYF. The CDR3 nucleotides read TGTGCCAGCAGGGGCGCTAGCGGGGGGACTGACCAGTACTTC.

The chain employs TRBV6-6 and TRBJ1-5, with a tentative D call TRBD1 (6 bases). The germline gives CDR1 MNHNY, CDR2 SVGAGI (reference sequence). CDR3 length: 20 amino acids. Deletions cut 5 bases from V and 2 bases from J, with 28 bases between. The CDR3: CASSLLVRGRSSTGNQPQHF. As DNA, the CDR3 is TGTGCCAGCAGTCTCCTTGTGCGGGGGCGAAGTAGTACCGGCAATCAGCCCCAGCATTTT.

This chain connects TRBV2 to TRBJ1-5, with D hard to call. The V end was cut by 3 bases, the J end by 2 bases, with 8 bases between. Germline assignment: CDR1 SNHLY and CDR2 FYNNEI. The CDR3 loop spans 14 amino acids. CDR3 residues: CASSDVPGNQPQHF. CDR3 in DNA: TGTGCCAGCAGTGATGTTCCTGGCAATCAGCCCCAGCATTTT.

This clone has at least ten counts. Distinct nucleotide sequences in the sample also encode this CDR3. V and J are TRBV10-3 and TRBJ1-1; TRBD1 might be the D (5 bases). The germline V gene has CDR1 ENHRY and CDR2 SYGVKD. The V and J ends lost 0 bases and 2 bases respectively, with 7 bases between them. The CDR3 extends over 14 amino acids. In DNA, the CDR3 is TGTGCCATCAGTGAGTCGGGGCCTAACACTGAAGCTTTCTTT. This gives the protein CAISESGPNTEAFF.

The chain is built from TRBV21-1 and TRBJ1-6; TRBD1, the D gene given by the table, was not confirmed from the DNA. TRBV21-1 is a documented pseudogene. This CDR3 contains 16 residues. The CDR3 sequence: CASRESTGGANSPLHF. CDR3 DNA: TGTGCCAGCAGAGAGTCAACAGGGGGCGCAAATTCACCCCTCCACTTT.

The CDR3 nucleotides are TGTGCCAGCAGGGAGGGACAGGTGAACACTGAAGCTTTCTTT. This encodes CASREGQVNTEAFF. This chain joins TRBV6-5 and TRBJ1-1, with TRBD1 identical over 8 bases. CDR3 length: 14 amino acids. Germline V lookup: CDR1 MNHEY, CDR2 SVGAGI. V lost 6 bases to trimming and J lost 0 bases; unmatched junction nucleotides: 3.

The rearrangement joins TRBV6-5 to TRBJ1-6, with 9 nucleotides matching TRBD1. The trim removed 7 bases at V and 8 bases at J, leaving 3 bases unmatched. This CDR3 contains 13 residues. Looked up from germline, CDR1 is MNHEY and CDR2 is SVGAGI. CDR3 coding DNA: TGTGCCAGCAAGAGGGACAGGGATTCACCCCTCCACTTT. Its protein is CASKRDRDSPLHF.